This T cell receptor (beta chain) is from a study of blood T cells in healthy people across ages. V lost 3 bases to trimming and J lost 7 bases; unmatched junction nucleotides: 5. The CDR3 contains 16 residues. Germline V CDR1 and CDR2: MNHEY, SMNVEV (reference sequence). PCR was performed a second time for 7 to 11 cycles using a sample-barcoded 5' primer and a J-beta primer mix. Any given sample supplied a minimum of 2.5 million CDR3-containing paired-end reads. One entry per CDR3 protein, called by TCRdb with MiXCR from the 5' RACE reads. The sample carries about a million distinct CDR3 sequences, roughly 50% recorded once.

The rearrangement uses TRBV27 and TRBJ2-1; TRBD2 aligns across 14 bases. The sequenced sample was blood. The receptor was derived from a woman aged 55-70 years in good health. The CDR3 coding sequence is TGTGCCAGCAGTTTCTTGACTAGCGGGAGGGAGAATGAGCAGTTCTTC. Protein: CASSFLTSGRENEQFF.